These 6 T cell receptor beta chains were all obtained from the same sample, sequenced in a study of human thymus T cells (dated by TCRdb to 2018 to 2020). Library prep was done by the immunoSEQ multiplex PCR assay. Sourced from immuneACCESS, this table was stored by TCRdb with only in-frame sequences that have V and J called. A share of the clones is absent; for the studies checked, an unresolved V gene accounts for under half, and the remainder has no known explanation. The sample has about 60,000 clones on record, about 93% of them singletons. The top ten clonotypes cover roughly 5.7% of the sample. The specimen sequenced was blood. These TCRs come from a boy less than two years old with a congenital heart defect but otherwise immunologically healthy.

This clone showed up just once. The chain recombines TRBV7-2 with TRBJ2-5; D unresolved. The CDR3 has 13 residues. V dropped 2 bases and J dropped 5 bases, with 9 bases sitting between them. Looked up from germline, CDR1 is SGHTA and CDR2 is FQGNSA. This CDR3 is CASSLPHQETQYF. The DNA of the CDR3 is TGTGCCAGCAGCTTACCTCATCAGGAGACCCAGTACTTC.

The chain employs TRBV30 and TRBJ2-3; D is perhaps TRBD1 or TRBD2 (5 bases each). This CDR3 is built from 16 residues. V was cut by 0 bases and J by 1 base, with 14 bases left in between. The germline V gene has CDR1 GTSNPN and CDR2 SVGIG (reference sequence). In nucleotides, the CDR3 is TGTGCCTGGAGTGTACTTTGGGGGAAAGGCACAGATACGCAGTATTTT. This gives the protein CAWSVLWGKGTDTQYF.

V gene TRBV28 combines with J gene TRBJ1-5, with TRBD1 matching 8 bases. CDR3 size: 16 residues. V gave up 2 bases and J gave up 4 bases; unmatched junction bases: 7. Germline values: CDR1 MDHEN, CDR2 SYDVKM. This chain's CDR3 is CASSLPQGVANQPQHF. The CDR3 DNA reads TGTGCCAGCAGTTTACCACAGGGGGTAGCGAATCAGCCCCAGCATTTT. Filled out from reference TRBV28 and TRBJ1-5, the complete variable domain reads DVKVTQSSRYLVKRTGEKVFLECVQDMDHENMFWYRQDPGLGLRLIYFSYDVKMKEKGDIPEGYSVSREKKERFSLILESASTNQTSMYLCASSLPQGVANQPQHFGDGTRLSIL.

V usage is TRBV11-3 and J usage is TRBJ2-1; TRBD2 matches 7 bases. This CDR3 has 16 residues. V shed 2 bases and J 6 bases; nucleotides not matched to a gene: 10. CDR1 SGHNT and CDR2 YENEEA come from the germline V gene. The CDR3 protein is CASSLHSGEVGNEQFF. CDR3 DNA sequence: TGTGCCAGCAGCTTACACAGCGGGGAGGTCGGCAATGAGCAGTTCTTC. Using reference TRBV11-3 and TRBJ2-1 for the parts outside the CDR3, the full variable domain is EAGVVQSPRYKIIEKKQPVAFWCNPISGHNTLYWYLQNLGQGPELLIRYENEEAVDDSQLPKDRFSAERLKGVDSTLKIQPAELGDSAVYLCASSLHSGEVGNEQFFGPGTRLTVL.

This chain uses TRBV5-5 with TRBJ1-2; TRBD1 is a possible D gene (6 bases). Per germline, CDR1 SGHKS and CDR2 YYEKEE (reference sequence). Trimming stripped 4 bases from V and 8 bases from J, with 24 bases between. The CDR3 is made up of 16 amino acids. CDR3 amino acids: CASSTLTGTLEGGYTF. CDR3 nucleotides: TGTGCCAGCAGCACACTAACCGGGACACTAGAGGGGGGCTACACCTTC.

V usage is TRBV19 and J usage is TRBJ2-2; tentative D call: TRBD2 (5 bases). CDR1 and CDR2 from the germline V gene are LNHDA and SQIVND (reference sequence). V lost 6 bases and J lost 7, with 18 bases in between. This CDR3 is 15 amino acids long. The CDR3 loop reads CASRWKSGTNGELFF. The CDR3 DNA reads TGTGCCAGTAGATGGAAAAGCGGAACCAACGGGGAGCTGTTTTTT. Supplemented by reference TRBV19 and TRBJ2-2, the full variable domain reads DGGITQSPKYLFRKEGQNVTLSCEQNLNHDAMYWYRQDPGQGLRLIYYSQIVNDFQKGDIAEGYSVSREKKESFPLTVTSAQKNPTAFYLCASRWKSGTNGELFFGEGSRLTVL.